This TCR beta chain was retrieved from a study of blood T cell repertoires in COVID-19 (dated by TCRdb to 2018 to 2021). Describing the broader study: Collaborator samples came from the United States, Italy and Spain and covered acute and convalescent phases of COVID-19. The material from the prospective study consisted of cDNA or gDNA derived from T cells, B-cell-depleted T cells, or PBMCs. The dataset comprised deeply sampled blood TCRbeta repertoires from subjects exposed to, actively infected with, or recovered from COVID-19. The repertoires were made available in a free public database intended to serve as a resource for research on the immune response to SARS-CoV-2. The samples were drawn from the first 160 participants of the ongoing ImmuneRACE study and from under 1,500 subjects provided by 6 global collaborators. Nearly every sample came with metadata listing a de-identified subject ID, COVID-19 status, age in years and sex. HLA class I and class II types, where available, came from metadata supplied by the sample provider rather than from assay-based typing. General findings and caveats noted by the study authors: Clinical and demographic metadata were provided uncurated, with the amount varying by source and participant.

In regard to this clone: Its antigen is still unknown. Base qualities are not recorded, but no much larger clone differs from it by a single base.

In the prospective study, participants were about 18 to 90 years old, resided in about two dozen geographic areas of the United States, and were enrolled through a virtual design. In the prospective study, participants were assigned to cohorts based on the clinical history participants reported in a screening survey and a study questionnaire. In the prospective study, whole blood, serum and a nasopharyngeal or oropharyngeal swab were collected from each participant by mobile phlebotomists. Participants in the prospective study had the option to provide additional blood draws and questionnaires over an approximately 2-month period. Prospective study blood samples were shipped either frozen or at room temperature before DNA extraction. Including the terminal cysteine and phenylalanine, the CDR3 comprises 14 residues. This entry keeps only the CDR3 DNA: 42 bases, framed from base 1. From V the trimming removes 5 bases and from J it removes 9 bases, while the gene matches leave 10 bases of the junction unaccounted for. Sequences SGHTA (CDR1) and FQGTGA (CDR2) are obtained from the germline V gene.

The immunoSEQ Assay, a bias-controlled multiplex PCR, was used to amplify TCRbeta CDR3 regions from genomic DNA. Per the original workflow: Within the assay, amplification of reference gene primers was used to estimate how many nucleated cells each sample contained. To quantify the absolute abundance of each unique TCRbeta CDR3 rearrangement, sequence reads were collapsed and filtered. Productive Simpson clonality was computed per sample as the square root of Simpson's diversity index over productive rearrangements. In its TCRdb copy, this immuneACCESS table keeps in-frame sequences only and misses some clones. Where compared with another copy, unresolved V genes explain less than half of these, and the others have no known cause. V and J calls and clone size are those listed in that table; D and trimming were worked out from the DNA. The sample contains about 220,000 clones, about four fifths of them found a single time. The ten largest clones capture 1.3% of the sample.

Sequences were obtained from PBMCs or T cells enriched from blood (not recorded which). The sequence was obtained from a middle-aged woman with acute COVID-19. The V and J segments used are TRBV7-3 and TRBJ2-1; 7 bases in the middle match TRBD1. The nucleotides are TGTGCCAGCAGCGCCCGACAGGGAGCAAGTGAGCAGTTCTTC. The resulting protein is CASSARQGASEQFF.